The clone carrying this TCR beta chain was seen at least ten times. What it binds is unknown. Looked up from germline, CDR1 is SGHVS and CDR2 is FNYEAQ. The CDR3 is made up of 12 amino acids. Trimming removed 5 bases at V and 4 bases at J, with 8 bases between. The sample comes from a study of early T cells in non-severe SARS-CoV-2 infection. On the study more broadly: From unsorted whole blood, bulk RNA was sequenced, and the chains remained unpaired.

The protocol attached unique molecular identifiers to individual cDNA molecules. TCRdb re-called the 5' RACE reads with MiXCR, one entry per CDR3 protein. The sample shows about 46,000 distinct CDR3 sequences, approximately 8.5% of them seen only once. Study-wide results and limits: CD4 and private specificities were missed by VDJdb matching, which favored anti-spike CD8 responses.

The sample taken for sequencing was whole blood. The chain has TRBV7-6 and TRBJ2-5, with no clear D. This TCR was sampled from an adult who was a healthcare worker with PCR-confirmed SARS-CoV-2 infection or an uninfected control (not recorded which). CDR3 sequence reads: CASSPHRETQYF. The CDR3 DNA follows: TGTGCCAGCAGCCCTCACCGAGAGACCCAGTACTTC.